This TCR beta chain was recovered during a study of metastatic and nonmetastatic thyroid tumors. J gave up 8 bases and V 1 base, and 1 base lay outside the gene matches. CDR1 and CDR2 (germline): LGHDT, YNNKEL (reference sequence). This CDR3 is 14 amino acids long. TCRdb re-clonotyped the PCR reads via MiXCR. Counted here are some 25,000 clones, 15% to 20% occurring once; the ten biggest clones make up approximately 4.6%. This clone occurred many times. Thyroid surgery had not been preceded by any treatment in any patient. The origin of this receptor is a male donor with papillary thyroid cancer or a benign thyroid nodule (not recorded which). Some clones in this sample may be carry-over from other donors' samples. Material for sequencing was blood. The chain has TRBV3-1 and TRBJ1-4; TRBD1 matches 10 bases. In DNA form, the CDR3 reads TGTGCCAGCAGCCAAGCGGACAGGGGGGAAAAACTGTTTTTT. Protein product: CASSQADRGEKLFF.